The 22 T cell receptor beta chains listed next were all sequenced from one sample in a study of human T cells and chemical hapten exposure. Time point here: patch test 3, about 24 weeks after DPC sensitization. The treatment denotes: therapeutic diphenylcyclopropenone sensitization with weekly scalp DPC. TCRdb re-called the RACE reads through MiXCR, storing one row per CDR3 protein. The sample consists of 95,000 to 150,000 distinct CDR3 sequences, approximately 10% of them appearing once. This sample comprised whole blood, obtained in connection with sensitization to the hapten diphenylcyclopropenone (DPC). The receptors come from a woman aged 50 to 60 with alopecia areata. Some clones in this sample may be carry-over from other donors' samples.

In its sample, this clonotype was seen many times. The V gene is TRBV28, the J gene TRBJ2-7; 7 bases align to TRBD1. This CDR3 has 12 amino acids. V lost 8 bases and J lost 4; bases outside the gene matches: 5. Germline loops: CDR1 MDHEN, CDR2 SYDVKM. CDR3 loop: CASSLTGYEQYF. The CDR3 nucleotides read TGTGCCAGCTCCTTGACAGGGTACGAGCAGTACTTC.

The V and J genes are TRBV27 and TRBJ1-6; D remains unclear. Per germline, CDR1 MNHEY and CDR2 SMNVEV (reference sequence). This CDR3 spans 18 amino acids. Trimming removed 5 bases from V and 7 bases from J, with 24 bases in between. CDR3 region: CASSPPRQSLCFNSPLHF. The CDR3 DNA reads as TGTGCCAGCAGTCCGCCGAGGCAGTCCCTATGTTTCAATTCACCCCTCCACTTT.

The DNA of the CDR3 is TGTGCCAGCAGGGCAGGGGTGTCCTACGAGCAGTACTTC. It is translated as CASRAGVSYEQYF. The V call is TRBV2, the J call TRBJ2-7; D may be TRBD1 (6 bases). This CDR3 has 13 residues. The V end was cut by 6 bases, the J end by 1 base, with 10 bases between. The V gene's germline CDR1 is SNHLY and CDR2 FYNNEI.

The table lists this clonotype with a few counts. The chain uses TRBV5-1 and TRBJ2-3; D may be TRBD2 (6 bases). CDR1 is SGHRS and CDR2 is YFSETQ in the germline V gene. V gave up 0 bases and J gave up 2 bases, with 10 bases separating them. This CDR3 is 15 amino acids long. CDR3 sequence reads: CASSLERAVTDTQYF. In nucleotides, the CDR3 is TGCGCCAGCAGCTTGGAGCGGGCGGTCACAGATACGCAGTATTTT.

The chain uses TRBV14 and TRBJ1-6, with D unresolved. The germline CDR1 and CDR2 sequences are SGHDN and FVKESK. The V and J ends lost 0 bases and 12 bases respectively, with 12 bases between them. The CDR3 runs 14 residues. CDR3 nucleotides: TGTGCCAGCAGCCAAGAGGTCCAAGGAGGACCCCTCCACTTT. This translates into CASSQEVQGGPLHF.

V is TRBV27 and J is TRBJ1-6; D is uncertain. Deletions cut 5 bases from V and 10 bases from J, with 12 bases between. The CDR3 length is 13 residues. Germline V gene lookup returns CDR1 MNHEY and CDR2 SMNVEV (reference sequence). The DNA for the CDR3 is TGTGCCAGCAGTGGAGTTGGTGGGTCACCCCTCCACTTT. It specifies CASSGVGGSPLHF.

The V gene is TRBV29-1, the J gene TRBJ2-3, with D hard to call. Deletions cut 4 bases from V and 2 bases from J, with 7 bases between. The CDR3 totals 12 residues. The V gene's germline CDR1 is SQVTM and CDR2 ANQGSEA. The CDR3 protein is CSVGDSTDTQYF. CDR3 DNA sequence: TGCAGCGTTGGTGACTCCACAGATACGCAGTATTTT.

The chain uses TRBV12-3 or TRBV12-4 and TRBJ2-1; the D call may be TRBD1 or TRBD2 (6 bases each). This CDR3 spans 15 amino acids. Trimming removed 2 bases at V and 2 bases at J, with 10 bases between. CDR3: CASSLSRGPYNEQFF. The CDR3 DNA reads as TGTGCCAGCAGTTTAAGTCGGGGGCCCTACAATGAGCAGTTCTTC.

V is TRBV29-1 and J is TRBJ2-7; TRBD1 matches at 10 bases. The germline gives CDR1 SQVTM, CDR2 ANQGSEA. V lost 3 bases and J lost 5; bases outside the gene matches: 4. The CDR3 has 13 amino acids. The CDR3 bases are TGCAGCGTTGAGGGACAGGGGTCCCACGAGCAGTACTTC. Translated: CSVEGQGSHEQYF.

The CDR3 region is CASSEVGGPWGYTF. CDR3 DNA: TGTGCCAGCAGTGAAGTCGGGGGCCCTTGGGGCTACACCTTC. The gene calls are TRBV6-1 and TRBJ1-2; TRBD1 is a possible D gene (6 bases). From germline, CDR1 is MNHNS and CDR2 SASEGT. The V and J ends lost 1 base and 8 bases respectively, with 14 bases between them. This CDR3 contains 14 residues.

This clonotype was recorded a few times. V and J are TRBV12-3 or TRBV12-4 and TRBJ2-3; D call uncertain. The V end lost 6 bases, the J end lost 7 bases, and 11 bases lay between the germline ends. CDR3 size: 12 residues. For the CDR3, the DNA is TGTGCCAGCAGGGTCGGCGCCAATACGCAGTATTTT. Encoded protein: CASRVGANTQYF.

This CDR3 is CASRVADEKLFF. In DNA form, the CDR3 reads TGTGCCAGCCGGGTTGCAGATGAAAAACTGTTTTTT. J is TRBJ1-4 and V is TRBV3-1; D gene uncertain. V was trimmed by 8 bases and J by 6 bases, leaving 10 bases between them. Germline V gene data show CDR1 as LGHDT and CDR2 as YNNKEL (reference sequence). This CDR3 has 12 residues.

The rearrangement joins TRBV7-9 to TRBJ2-3; D is uncertain. The CDR3 extends over 16 amino acids. Looked up from germline, CDR1 is SEHNR and CDR2 is FQNEAQ (reference sequence). The V and J ends lost 4 bases and 1 base respectively, with 15 bases between them. The CDR3 region is CASSYPRGGGTDTQYF. The CDR3 nucleotides are TGTGCCAGCAGCTACCCCCGCGGCGGAGGCACAGATACGCAGTATTTT.

This rearrangement joins TRBV12-3 or TRBV12-4 to TRBJ2-1; 8 bases fit TRBD2. Losses at the gene ends were 5 bases for V and 7 bases for J; bases not matched to a gene: 7. This CDR3 contains 14 residues. CDR3 region: CASSPVAGRNEQFF. DNA of the CDR3: TGTGCCAGCAGTCCCGTAGCGGGAAGGAATGAGCAGTTCTTC.

This chain links TRBV28 with TRBJ2-7; possible D gene TRBD1, 5 bases. CDR3 length equals 13 residues. The ends were cut back, 9 bases at V and 6 bases at J, with 18 bases in the middle. Germline V gene sequence: CDR1 MDHEN, CDR2 SYDVKM. The CDR3 loop is CASIDSHDREQYF. CDR3 nucleotides: TGTGCCAGTATAGACAGCCATGACCGCGAGCAGTACTTC.

The rearrangement uses TRBV28 and TRBJ2-1; 12 bases fit TRBD2. CDR3 length: 17 residues. Per germline, CDR1 MDHEN and CDR2 SYDVKM. Trimming cost V 1 base and J 4 bases; bases outside gene matches: 5. In nucleotides, the CDR3 is TGTGCCAGCAGTTTATTAGGACTAGCGGGACTTTACAATGAGCAGTTCTTC. This encodes CASSLLGLAGLYNEQFF.

The rearrangement joins TRBV6-1 to TRBJ2-3; TRBD2 agrees at 7 bases. The CDR3 spans 16 residues. Germline CDR1 and CDR2: MNHNS and SASEGT. V dropped 8 bases and J dropped 6; count of bases not matched to a gene: 17. In DNA, the CDR3 is TGTGCCAGCCGCGATGCTGGGAGGGCCGTCGGGGATACGCAGTATTTT. Translated, it gives CASRDAGRAVGDTQYF.

The chain recombines TRBV29-1 with TRBJ2-1; possibly TRBD2 for D (5 bases). The CDR3 runs to 14 residues. Germline CDR1 is SQVTM and CDR2 is ANQGSEA. Deletions cut 8 bases from V and 0 bases from J, with 14 bases between. The CDR3: CSPRPEGSYNEQFF. The DNA for the CDR3 is TGCAGCCCCCGACCCGAGGGCTCCTACAATGAGCAGTTCTTC.

This clonotype was seen ten or more times. The V and J genes are TRBV6-5 and TRBJ2-7, with 8 positions matching TRBD2. CDR1 MNHEY and CDR2 SVGAGI come from the germline V gene. CDR3 size: 16 residues. Trimming took 5 bases from V and 7 from J; bases not matched to a gene: 16. The CDR3 DNA reads TGTGCCAGCAGTCTATCCGGTGGTAGCGGGACTGGTGAGCAGTACTTC. This encodes CASSLSGGSGTGEQYF.

In its sample, this clonotype was seen many times. This chain connects TRBV29-1 to TRBJ2-3; D is perhaps TRBD1 (5 bases). The CDR3 is made up of 14 amino acids. Trimming shortened V by 3 bases and J by 4 bases, and 14 bases separated the two germline ends. CDR1 and CDR2 (germline): SQVTM, ANQGSEA. The CDR3 protein is CSVDIQGGADTQYF. The CDR3 DNA reads as TGCAGCGTTGATATCCAGGGTGGAGCAGATACGCAGTATTTT.

This clonotype was counted a few times. The chain links TRBV29-1 to TRBJ2-5, with D possibly matching TRBD1 (6 bases). The germline V and J ends were trimmed by 2 bases and 2 bases, with 12 bases remaining between them. The CDR3 covers 14 residues. Germline V gene sequence: CDR1 SQVTM, CDR2 ANQGSEA. Here the CDR3 DNA reads TGCAGCGTTGAATCGGGGACACCTCAAGAGACCCAGTACTTC. It specifies CSVESGTPQETQYF.

This rearrangement joins TRBV6-5 to TRBJ2-3, with TRBD1 matching 7 bases. Germline assignment: CDR1 MNHEY and CDR2 SVGAGI. V was clipped by 6 bases and J by 8 bases; unmatched bases: 14. The CDR3 sequence is 15 residues long. The CDR3 is CASSLSGTATGTQYF. CDR3 in DNA: TGTGCCAGCAGCCTCTCCGGGACAGCTACGGGTACGCAGTATTTT.